The clone carrying this T cell receptor beta chain was seen more than once but under ten times. Its target is not known. The data are from a study of T cell responses to AZD1222 COVID-19 vaccine. Study-wide findings and caveats: Clonal diversity was possibly underestimated, and white British individuals and females predominated among donors. Every sample of the repertoires postdated the peak T cell response. A reported finding is that nearly half of spike-specific TCRs target unmutated variant regions. Spike-specific TCR breadth and depth grew following two AZD1222 doses.

Germline-derived CDR1 and CDR2 are LNHNV and YYDKDF (reference sequence). The CDR3 has 16 residues. The germline V and J ends were trimmed by 4 bases and 5 bases, with 18 bases remaining between them. The method was immunoSEQ multiplex PCR; TCRdb's version includes in-frame clones alone and lacks a portion of them. The repertoire consists of around 71,000 clones, with roughly 80% occurring once and the leading ten covering more than 13%. The chain links TRBV15 to TRBJ1-5, with D unclear. The clonotype comes from an adult who received the AZD1222 COVID-19 vaccine. The sequences come from peripheral blood, collected 28 days after the second AZD1222 dose. CDR3 protein: CATSTSVGSRDQPQHF. CDR3 coding DNA: TGTGCCACCAGCACGTCGGTAGGGAGTAGGGATCAGCCCCAGCATTTT. Based on the CDR3 plus reference TRBV15 and TRBJ1-5, the full variable domain is DAMVIQNPRYQVTQFGKPVTLSCSQTLNHNVMYWYQQKSSQAPKLLFHYYDKDFNNEADTPDNFQSRRPNTSFCFLDIRSPGLGDTAMYLCATSTSVGSRDQPQHFGDGTRLSIL.